Listed here are 24 T cell receptor beta chains from one sample, sequenced in a study of T-cell memory formation after mild COVID-19. Each CDR3 protein is one row after TCRdb ran MiXCR on the 5' RACE reads. In the table there are over 500,000 distinct CDR3 sequences, 17% of which are singletons. Sequenced material: PBMCs or a T cell subset sorted from them (not recorded which). All receptors come from an adult woman who had mild COVID-19 (a few samples of this study predate the infection). Cell type and time point are not known.

As DNA, the CDR3 is TGTGCCAGCAGCATTATGCGGGAGACCCAGTACTTC. It is translated as CASSIMRETQYF. The chain combines TRBV7-9 with TRBJ2-5; no firm D call. The CDR3 covers 12 residues. V was trimmed by 5 bases and J by 5 bases, leaving 9 bases between them. Germline CDR1 is SEHNR and CDR2 is FQNEAQ (reference sequence).

The chain recombines TRBV7-3 with TRBJ1-2; D perhaps matches TRBD1 (5 bases). This CDR3 is built from 15 residues. V was cut by 5 bases and J by 2 bases, with 15 bases left in between. In germline, CDR1 is SGHTA, CDR2 FQGTGA. The CDR3 reads CASSPQPGLNYGYTF. In DNA form, the CDR3 reads TGTGCCAGCAGCCCTCAACCGGGACTGAACTATGGCTACACCTTC.

This clonotype turned up a few times. As DNA, the CDR3 is TGTGCCAGCAGCTTAGCGAAGGACAGGGGGCCCTACAATGAGCAGTTCTTC. This sequence encodes CASSLAKDRGPYNEQFF. The J gene is TRBJ2-1, the V gene TRBV7-2, with 11 bases matching TRBD1. This CDR3 is built from 17 residues. In germline, CDR1 is SGHTA, CDR2 FQGNSA. Trimming at V came to 0 bases and at J to 2 bases, leaving 3 bases not matched to a gene.

In this sample, this clonotype turned up a few times. J is TRBJ2-3 and V is TRBV7-2; TRBD2 aligns across 11 bases. Germline trimming cut 5 bases from V and 6 bases from J; bases unmatched to any gene: 4. This CDR3 has 14 residues. Germline V gene lookup returns CDR1 SGHTA and CDR2 FQGNSA. The CDR3 loop is CASSRLAGRDTQYF. CDR3 DNA: TGTGCCAGCAGCAGACTAGCGGGAAGGGATACGCAGTATTTT.

The CDR3 DNA is TGTGCCACCAGTGACGCCAGGACTAGCGGATACTACAATGAGCAGTTCTTC. Translation gives CATSDARTSGYYNEQFF. V is TRBV24-1 and J is TRBJ2-1; TRBD2 agrees at 10 bases. Germline V gives CDR1 KGHDR, CDR2 SFDVKD. This CDR3 is built from 17 residues. Germline trimming cut 4 bases from V and 3 bases from J; bases unmatched to any gene: 8.

The CDR3 sequence is CASSLTGFTATDTQYF. As DNA, the CDR3 is TGTGCCAGCAGCCTTACAGGTTTCACCGCCACAGATACGCAGTATTTT. This chain connects TRBV4-2 to TRBJ2-3, with D possibly matching TRBD1 (5 bases). CDR3 length equals 16 residues. Germline-derived CDR1 and CDR2 are LGHNA and YNFKEQ. V gave up 4 bases and J gave up 2 bases, with 16 bases separating them.

This clonotype was recorded many times. In nucleotides, the CDR3 is TGTGCCAGCAGTCAGACAGGGGTTTCCTTGAAGCAGTACTTC. The encoded protein is CASSQTGVSLKQYF. The chain links TRBV12-3 or TRBV12-4 to TRBJ2-7; 8 nucleotides align to TRBD1. Germline trimming cut 5 bases from V and 8 bases from J; bases unmatched to any gene: 11. The CDR3 runs 14 residues.

The chain has TRBV19 and TRBJ1-1; 12 positions match TRBD1. Germline V lookup: CDR1 LNHDA, CDR2 SQIVND (reference sequence). The V and J ends lost 8 bases and 10 bases, in that order; junction bases with no gene match: 14. The CDR3 is 15 residues long. The CDR3: CASGPGQGAPVGAFF. CDR3 nucleotide sequence: TGTGCCAGTGGACCGGGACAGGGGGCCCCGGTGGGAGCTTTCTTT.

The chain recombines TRBV7-9 with TRBJ2-5; TRBD2 aligns across 9 bases. The V segment lost 9 bases and the J segment 2 bases; nucleotides outside the gene matches: 7. The CDR3 spans 14 residues. Germline CDR1 is SEHNR and CDR2 is FQNEAQ (reference sequence). The CDR3 protein is CASSETSGQETQYF. In nucleotides, the CDR3 is TGTGCCAGTTCGGAGACTAGCGGACAAGAGACCCAGTACTTC.

J is TRBJ2-1 and V is TRBV19, with a weak D call TRBD2 (5 bases). CDR1 and CDR2 (germline): LNHDA, SQIVND (reference sequence). Trimming removed 6 bases from V and 7 bases from J, with 19 bases in between. There are 15 residues in the CDR3. For the CDR3, the DNA is TGTGCCAGTAGAGCACCGGGATATAATGGGAATGAGCAGTTCTTC. Protein product: CASRAPGYNGNEQFF.

This clonotype was seen a handful of times. This rearrangement joins TRBV3-1 to TRBJ2-1; D unclear. Germline CDR1 and CDR2: LGHDT and YNNKEL (reference sequence). The CDR3 sequence is 11 residues long. Trimming left V 6 bases short and J 9 bases short, with 9 bases between. CDR3 DNA: TGTGCCAGCAGTCGCCGAGGTGAGCAGTTCTTC. Protein: CASSRRGEQFF.

The chain recombines TRBV11-2 with TRBJ1-1; 10 bases align to TRBD1. Germline V gene sequence: CDR1 SGHAT, CDR2 FQNNGV. The CDR3 runs to 17 residues. V lost 4 bases and J lost 7; bases outside the gene matches: 15. DNA for the CDR3: TGTGCCAGCAGCTCTACTGTGGGACAGGGGATTTCGGGTGAAGCTTTCTTT. It codes for CASSSTVGQGISGEAFF.

The V call is TRBV5-1, the J call TRBJ2-7; tentatively, D is TRBD1 (6 bases). Trimming took 4 bases from V and 3 from J, leaving 17 bases between them. The CDR3 is 15 amino acids. Germline assignment: CDR1 SGHRS and CDR2 YFSETQ. CDR3 DNA sequence: TGCGCCAGCAGCCCACGGGCAGGGGCACGCTACGAGCAGTACTTC. It yields the protein CASSPRAGARYEQYF.

The chain links TRBV18 to TRBJ1-2; TRBD1 aligns across 7 bases. The CDR3 sequence is 14 residues long. With V trimmed by 1 base and J by 8 bases, 7 bases remained unmatched. The germline V gene encodes CDR1 KGHSH and CDR2 LQKENI. DNA of the CDR3: TGTGCCAGCTCACCACTCGACAGGGAGGCAGGCTACACCTTC. This translates into CASSPLDREAGYTF. The variable domain in full, with the rest retrieved from reference TRBV18 and TRBJ1-2, is NAGVMQNPRHLVRRRGQEARLRCSPMKGHSHVYWYRQLPEEGLKFMVYLQKENIIDESGMPKERFSAEFPKEGPSILRIQQVVRGDSAAYFCASSPLDREAGYTFGSGTRLTVV.

This clonotype was detected ten times or more. This chain links TRBV6-5 with TRBJ1-1, with D possibly being TRBD1 (6 bases). CDR1 is MNHEY, CDR2 SVGAGI, per germline. The V and J ends lost 6 bases and 6 bases respectively, with 17 bases between them. The CDR3 has 14 amino acids. CDR3 region: CASSLTHRDPEAFF. The CDR3 region has the DNA TGTGCCAGCAGCCTAACTCACAGGGACCCTGAAGCTTTCTTT.

Only a few counts were recorded for this clonotype. The chain uses TRBV9 and TRBJ2-5; D call uncertain. Germline V lookup: CDR1 SGDLS, CDR2 YYNGEE. There are 15 residues in the CDR3. V shed 0 bases and J shed 1 base, with 10 bases lying between them. As DNA, the CDR3 is TGTGCCAGCAGCGTAGGTCCCTATCCCCAAGAGACCCAGTACTTC. Its translation is CASSVGPYPQETQYF.

This clonotype was picked up a small number of times. V and J are TRBV18 and TRBJ1-1; TRBD1 matches 9 bases. V was pared by 3 bases and J by 6 bases, with 8 bases of the junction left unmatched. This CDR3 has 15 amino acids. Germline CDR1 KGHSH, CDR2 LQKENI. In DNA, the CDR3 is TGTGCCAGCTCACCGGCAACAGGGGGCAGTTCTGAAGCTTTCTTT. Its translation is CASSPATGGSSEAFF.

The rearrangement joins TRBV7-9 to TRBJ1-1, with D unresolved. Germline V gene lookup returns CDR1 SEHNR and CDR2 FQNEAQ (reference sequence). The CDR3 consists of 16 residues. The germline V and J ends were trimmed by 2 bases and 3 bases, with 16 bases remaining between them. For the CDR3, the DNA is TGTGCCAGCAGCTTACCCCCGGCAGCAAGGGACACTGAAGCTTTCTTT. Translating it yields CASSLPPAARDTEAFF.

Of note for this clonotype: Since a much larger clone is just one base distant, this may be a read error. The J gene is TRBJ2-7, the V gene TRBV12-3 or TRBV12-4; unclear D gene. Trimming removed 5 bases from V and 3 bases from J, with 2 bases in between. The CDR3 covers 10 residues. The CDR3 nucleotides are TGTGCCAGCAGTGTCTACGAGCAGTACTTC. Translating it yields CASSVYEQYF.

This clonotype was counted many times. The chain carries TRBV29-1 and TRBJ2-2, with TRBD1 matching over 10 bases. CDR1 SQVTM and CDR2 ANQGSEA come from the germline V gene. The CDR3 length is 16 residues. V shed 5 bases and J 2 bases; nucleotides not matched to a gene: 8. CDR3 sequence reads: CSVYNWTGGNTGELFF. CDR3 bases: TGCAGCGTTTACAATTGGACAGGGGGTAACACCGGGGAGCTGTTTTTT.

The chain recombines TRBV20-1 with TRBJ2-7; 15 bases map to TRBD2. This CDR3 has 14 residues. CDR1 and CDR2 from the germline V gene are DFQATT and SNEGSKA (reference sequence). V gave up 6 bases and J gave up 5 bases; unmatched junction bases: 5. The CDR3 region has the DNA TGCAGTGCCGAAGGACTAGCGGGAGGGCACGAGCAGTACTTC. This translates into CSAEGLAGGHEQYF.

This clonotype was observed a few times. The genes are TRBV19 and TRBJ2-1; 10 bases are shared with TRBD2. This CDR3 is built from 16 residues. The germline CDR1 and CDR2 sequences are LNHDA and SQIVND (reference sequence). V dropped 8 bases and J dropped 6; count of bases not matched to a gene: 13. CDR3 sequence reads: CASCQRGGPGGNEQFF. In nucleotides, the CDR3 is TGTGCCAGTTGCCAGCGGGGGGGGCCTGGCGGCAATGAGCAGTTCTTC.

This clonotype was seen a single time. The V and J genes are TRBV12-3 or TRBV12-4 and TRBJ2-1; a weak D match, TRBD1 (5 bases). V lost 5 bases, J lost 9 bases, and 8 bases lay in between. CDR3 size: 11 residues. CDR3 nucleotides: TGTGCCAGCAGTGCCGACAGTGAGCAGTTCTTC. It yields the protein CASSADSEQFF.

Only a few counts were recorded for this clonotype. The chain joins TRBV12-3 or TRBV12-4 to TRBJ2-3; D gene ambiguous. The CDR3 runs to 14 residues. Trimming stripped 3 bases from V and 5 bases from J, with 12 bases between. The CDR3 nucleotides read TGTGCCAGCAGTTTTCTCGGACCCCAAGATACGCAGTATTTT. The encoded protein is CASSFLGPQDTQYF.